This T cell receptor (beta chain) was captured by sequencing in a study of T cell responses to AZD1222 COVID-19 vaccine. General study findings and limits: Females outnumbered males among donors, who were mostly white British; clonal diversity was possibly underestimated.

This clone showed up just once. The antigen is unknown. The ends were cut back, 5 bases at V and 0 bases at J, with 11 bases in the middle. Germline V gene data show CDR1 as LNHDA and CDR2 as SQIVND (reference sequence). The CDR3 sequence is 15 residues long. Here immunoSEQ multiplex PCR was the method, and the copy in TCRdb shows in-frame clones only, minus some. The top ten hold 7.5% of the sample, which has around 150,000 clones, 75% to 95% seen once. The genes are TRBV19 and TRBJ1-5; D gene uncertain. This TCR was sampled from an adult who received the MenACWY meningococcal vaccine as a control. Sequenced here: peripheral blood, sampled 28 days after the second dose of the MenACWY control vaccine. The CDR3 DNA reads TGTGCCAGTAGTGGGGAGGGAAATAGCAATCAGCCCCAGCATTTT. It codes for CASSGEGNSNQPQHF.